This T cell receptor beta chain was sequenced in a study of blood T cell repertoires in COVID-19. Background on the study: Some COVID-19 samples were acute and others convalescent; all came from the United States, Italy and Spain. T cells, B-cell-depleted T cells, or PBMCs provided the cDNA or gDNA that served as material.

The CDR3 has 15 amino acids. Germline values: CDR1 MNHEY, CDR2 SMNVEV (reference sequence). Deletions cut 3 bases from V and 4 bases from J, with 16 bases between. Authors' analysis steps: Amplifying reference gene primers gave estimates of nucleated cell counts. Data came from immunoSEQ multiplex PCR; TCRdb stores just in-frame clones and leaves some out. The DNA was the basis for D and trimming; V, J and clone size are from that table. Found here are 200,000 to 250,000 clones, about 87% of them singletons; the top ten hold more than 6.5%. This sequence was found in a woman aged 70-85 years with active or convalescent COVID-19. Material for sequencing was peripheral blood. The chain has TRBV27 and TRBJ2-7, with TRBD1 as a possible D gene (5 bases). CDR3 bases: TGTGCCAGCAGTTTCGACCGGCAGGGTCCTTACGAGCAGTACTTC. It encodes CASSFDRQGPYEQYF.